Listed below are T cell receptor beta chains from one sample, sequenced in a study of memory CD4+ T cells and cytomegalovirus serostatus. Repertoires were generated with immunoSEQ multiplex PCR, while TCRdb's copy carries only in-frame clones and drops some. The profile shows 85,000 to 100,000 clones, around 80% of them singletons. The specimen was memory CD4+ T cells from blood. The receptor source for this set is an adult in good health and CMV-seropositive. Each CDR3 is given without its conserved first and last residue.

TRBV28 | ASSSLPGGEQPQH
TRBV5-1 | ASSPSPWTGSNEKLF
TRBV29-1 | SAGSLWGGNTEAF
TRBV7-2 | ASSQILGATEAF
TRBV21-1 | ASSPGTGDLMNTEAF
TRBV18 | ASSWGALNTEAF
TRBV7-2 | ASSFIDRPYGYT
TRBV18 | ASSNREGQETQY
TRBV6-5 | ASSYVPGAAQY
TRBV29-1 | SATHQESGELF
TRBV7-9 | ASSSQAGANEKLF
TRBV2 | ASSPSSYEQY
TRBV28 | ASSFLGANYEQY
TRBV6-6 | ASSYGGQGRAF
TRBV28 | AVRAGRRRGYT
TRBV28 | ASRWQGRPGSQY
TRBV5-1 | ASSLYPGQDYEQY
TRBV2 | ASTQDLHYEQY
TRBV6-1 | ASKLVSNTGELF
TRBV7-2 | ASSPDPGLSYGYT
TRBV7-8 | ASSQGRGGETQY
TRBV5-6 | ASSPAPGPSSYNEQF
TRBV7-9 | ASMRVTEAF
TRBV4-2 | ASSQEVWDTQY
TRBV11-1 | ASSLNRWGTEAF
TRBV19 | ASNGDHSTDTQY
TRBV27 | ASSLIGTLLTGELF
TRBV5-1 | ASTGQGSYEQY
TRBV28 | ASSLGGRGSPEDWF
TRBV7-3 | ASSLRQGPYNEQF
TRBV9 | ASSVDSGRSYNEQF
TRBV7-8 | ASGRAGGTAQPQH
TRBV19 | ASSTGQGWITGQPQH
TRBV28 | ASSPPGKGTEAF
TRBV7-2 | ASSSERGSRDTQY
TRBV7-9 | ASSFGLAGGTDTQY
TRBV5-1 | ASSSGTVHNEKLF
TRBV6-5 | ASSRAAGLDTQY
TRBV28 | ASSFFGTTLGEQY
TRBV19 | ASSMVGSQPQH
TRBV19 | ASTSKSDNEQY
TRBV5-4 | ASSLIGQGGNYGYT
TRBV9 | ASSLTSAGRNTIY
TRBV2 | ASSVGTDTQY
TRBV11-3 | ASSLGFSGELF
TRBV10-3 | ATEGRRNEKLF
TRBV6-1 | ASSEWRSTHNEQF
TRBV19 | ASSNTPGRGISVGYGYT
TRBV30 | AWRLNTGELF
TRBV5-1 | ASSLGDRGRNTEAF
TRBV15 | ATGTSTYEQY
TRBV11-2 | ASSLVRGRAYTDTQY
TRBV7-2 | ASSLQGSSNQPQH
TRBV18 | ASSPRQGFNTEAF
TRBV19 | ASSIVEGGTEAF
TRBV15 | ATSRPPGQNEKLF
TRBV7-6 | ASSLGGLVRADLSEQF
TRBV6-5 | ATGREVPNTQY